Reported below is one T cell receptor (beta chain). What it binds is not known. This CDR3 comprises 18 residues. From germline, CDR1 is SGHAT and CDR2 FQNNGV. The V gene end was trimmed by 3 bases and the J gene end by 1 base; junction bases not matched to a gene: 9. The data derive from a study of T cell responses to AZD1222 COVID-19 vaccine. The study's findings and limits: Per reports, nearly half of all spike-specific TCRs target regions that are unmutated in variants. In a largely white British group with more females than males, clonal diversity was possibly underestimated. Breadth and depth of Spike-specific TCRs rose after two AZD1222 doses.

Measured with immunoSEQ multiplex PCR; TCRdb has only the in-frame clones, and not every one. Among some 150,000 clones, 65% to 90% were seen once, and the ten largest hold around 8%. The chain has TRBV11-2 and TRBJ2-7, with 13 bases fitting TRBD2. This specimen consisted of peripheral blood, obtained 28 days after the second dose of the MenACWY control vaccine. This receptor was taken from an adult who received the MenACWY meningococcal vaccine as a control. Here the CDR3 reads CASSFRLAGGEVSYEQYF. CDR3 nucleotide sequence: TGTGCCAGCAGCTTTCGACTAGCGGGAGGAGAGGTATCCTACGAGCAGTACTTC.